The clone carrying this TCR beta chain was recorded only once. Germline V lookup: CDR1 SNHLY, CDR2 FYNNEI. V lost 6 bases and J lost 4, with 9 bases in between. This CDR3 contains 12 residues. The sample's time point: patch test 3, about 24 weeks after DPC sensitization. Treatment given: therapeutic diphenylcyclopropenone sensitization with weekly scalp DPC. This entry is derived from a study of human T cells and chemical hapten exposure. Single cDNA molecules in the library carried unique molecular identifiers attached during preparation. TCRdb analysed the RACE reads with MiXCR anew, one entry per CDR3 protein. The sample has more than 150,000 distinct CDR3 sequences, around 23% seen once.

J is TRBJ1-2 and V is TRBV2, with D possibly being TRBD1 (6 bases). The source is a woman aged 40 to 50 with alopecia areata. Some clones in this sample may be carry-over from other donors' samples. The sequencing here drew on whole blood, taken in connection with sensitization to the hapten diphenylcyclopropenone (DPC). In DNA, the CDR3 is TGTGCCAGCAGAGTAGGGGGCTATGGCTACACCTTC. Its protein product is CASRVGGYGYTF.